Following are 19 T cell receptor beta chains from one sample sequenced in a study of Ad26.COV2.S vaccination and SARS-CoV-2 variants. Treatment here: some 20 received Ad26.COV2.S at low or high dose, single or two shots; several received placebo; per-sample allocation not given. After the first vaccine or placebo injection, samples were drawn on day 63. TCRdb keeps only in-frame clones here, not all; method: immunoSEQ multiplex PCR. The table has hundreds of thousands of clones, around 92% seen once. Sequencing was performed on peripheral blood, taken in a trial of Ad26.COV2.S vaccine versus placebo. The receptors stem from a person between 18 and 60 years old who received the Ad26.COV2.S COVID-19 vaccine or a placebo.

This chain uses TRBV6-5 with TRBJ2-7, with D possibly matching TRBD2 (6 bases). This CDR3 contains 15 residues. Trimming stripped 2 bases from V and 4 bases from J, with 15 bases between. CDR1 and CDR2 from the germline V gene are MNHEY and SVGAGI. CDR3 DNA: TGTGCCAGCAGTTACACGGGAGAAGTTGGGTACGAGCAGTACTTC. Amino acids: CASSYTGEVGYEQYF.

This sequence joins TRBV7-2 and TRBJ1-2; D may be TRBD1 (6 bases). The V gene lost 4 bases and the J gene lost 0 bases, with 15 bases spanning the gap. CDR3 length equals 16 residues. CDR1 is SGHTA and CDR2 is FQGNSA in the germline V gene. CDR3 region: CASSSPRGGPNYGYTF. The CDR3 nucleotides read TGTGCCAGCAGCTCCCCGAGGGGGGGTCCTAACTATGGCTACACCTTC.

The chain employs TRBV2 and TRBJ2-5; D might be TRBD1 (7 bases). The CDR3 spans 13 residues. V was clipped by 4 bases and J by 7 bases, with 13 bases between them. Per germline, CDR1 SNHLY and CDR2 FYNNEI. The CDR3 loop is CASSGTGEVTQYF. CDR3 DNA sequence: TGTGCCAGCAGTGGTACAGGGGAGGTGACCCAGTACTTC.

The chain is built from TRBV27 and TRBJ1-6, with D perhaps matching TRBD1 (5 bases). The CDR3 has 16 residues. Germline V gives CDR1 MNHEY, CDR2 SMNVEV (reference sequence). Trimming stripped 6 bases from V and 2 bases from J, with 14 bases between. This CDR3 is CASRRGSGTYNSPLHF. The DNA for the CDR3 is TGTGCCAGCAGGCGGGGGTCCGGGACCTATAATTCACCCCTCCACTTT.

This clone has only one observation. The rearrangement joins TRBV5-4 to TRBJ1-6; possible D gene TRBD1, 5 bases. V dropped 3 bases and J dropped 3 bases, with 16 bases sitting between them. Per the germline V gene, CDR1 is SGHNT and CDR2 is YYREEE (reference sequence). The CDR3 consists of 17 residues. This CDR3 reads CASSSGRGVGYNSPLHF. CDR3 nucleotide sequence: TGTGCCAGCAGCTCAGGGCGGGGAGTGGGCTATAATTCACCCCTCCACTTT. Looking up the rest from reference TRBV5-4 and TRBJ1-6 gives the full variable domain: ETGVTQSPTHLIKTRGQQVTLRCSSQSGHNTVSWYQQALGQGPQFIFQYYREEENGRGNFPPRFSGLQFPNYSSELNVNALELDDSALYLCASSSGRGVGYNSPLHFGNGTRLTVT.

The chain joins TRBV24-1 to TRBJ2-3; 12 positions agree with TRBD2. Germline V gives CDR1 KGHDR, CDR2 SFDVKD. Germline trimming cut 2 bases from V and 6 bases from J; bases unmatched to any gene: 8. The CDR3 loop spans 17 amino acids. Here the CDR3 reads CATSDSLLAGGLDTQYF. In DNA, the CDR3 is TGTGCCACCAGTGATTCCCTTCTAGCGGGGGGGCTGGATACGCAGTATTTT.

The chain carries TRBV3-1 (or the pseudogene TRBV3-2) and TRBJ2-7; TRBD1 aligns across 10 bases. The V gene's germline CDR1 is LGHDT and CDR2 YNNKEL (reference sequence). With 0 bases clipped from V and 4 bases from J, the junction kept 6 bases outside the gene matches. The CDR3 runs to 16 residues. The DNA of the CDR3 is TGTGCCAGCAGCCAAGATGGGACAGGGGCCTCTTACGAGCAGTACTTC. Protein sequence: CASSQDGTGASYEQYF.

The CDR3 region is CASSVAPDKPYEQYF. In nucleotides, the CDR3 is TGTGCCAGCAGCGTAGCCCCAGACAAACCCTACGAGCAGTACTTC. The chain joins TRBV9 to TRBJ2-7; D gene uncertain. Germline CDR1 SGDLS, CDR2 YYNGEE. This CDR3 has 15 amino acids. Trimming left V 0 bases short and J 2 bases short, with 12 bases between.

The chain joins TRBV24-1 to TRBJ1-5; D remains ambiguous. V shed 0 bases and J shed 6 bases, with 5 bases lying between them. The CDR3 length is 13 residues. Germline CDR1 and CDR2: KGHDR and SFDVKD. CDR3 bases: TGTGCCACCAGTGATTTGTGGGGTCAGCCCCAGCATTTT. Protein sequence: CATSDLWGQPQHF.

With regard to this clone: The identical CDR3 is also encoded by other nucleotide sequences in the sample. The CDR3: CASSVAGTGELFF. CDR3 coding DNA: TGTGCCAGCAGCGTAGCCGGGACAGGGGAGCTGTTTTTT. This chain uses TRBV9 with TRBJ2-2, with D possibly matching TRBD1 (6 bases). The CDR3 runs to 13 residues. Trimming removed 0 bases from V and 8 bases from J, with 8 bases in between. CDR1 is SGDLS and CDR2 is YYNGEE in the germline V gene.

This sequence joins TRBV9 and TRBJ2-3; D is uncertain. Trimming cost V 0 bases and J 0 bases, with 8 bases left between them. This CDR3 is 15 amino acids long. Looked up from germline, CDR1 is SGDLS and CDR2 is YYNGEE. For the CDR3, the DNA is TGTGCCAGCAGCGTAGGCGTCCGCAGCACAGATACGCAGTATTTT. Translating gives CASSVGVRSTDTQYF.

Concerning this clone itself: Distinct nucleotide sequences in the sample also encode this CDR3. The gene calls are TRBV10-3 and TRBJ2-1; D perhaps matches TRBD2 (6 bases). This CDR3 region has 15 residues. Germline values: CDR1 ENHRY, CDR2 SYGVKD. V was cut by 0 bases and J by 2 bases, with 8 bases left in between. CDR3 sequence: CAISESGGAYNEQFF. The DNA for the CDR3 is TGTGCCATCAGTGAGTCCGGGGGTGCCTACAATGAGCAGTTCTTC.

The V call is TRBV30, the J call TRBJ1-1; 7 bases are a match to TRBD1. CDR3 length equals 14 residues. With 2 bases clipped from V and 10 bases from J, the junction kept 13 bases outside the gene matches. Per the germline V gene, CDR1 is GTSNPN and CDR2 is SVGIG (reference sequence). CDR3 sequence reads: CAWSRKQGPPGAFF. Written as DNA, the CDR3 is TGTGCCTGGAGTCGAAAACAGGGGCCACCGGGAGCTTTCTTT.

CDR3 DNA: TGTGCCAGCAGCTCCGCGCACACGGTAACCATTCAGTACTTC. It translates to CASSSAHTVTIQYF. The V gene is TRBV6-5, the J gene TRBJ2-4; D gene uncertain. The CDR3 consists of 14 residues. The V end lost 6 bases, the J end lost 9 bases, and 18 bases lay between the germline ends. Germline V CDR1 and CDR2: MNHEY, SVGAGI.

This clone appeared a single time. CDR3 sequence (DNA): TGTGCCACCAGCAGGGGACAGGGTCGCAATCAGCCCCAGCATTTT. Its protein product is CATSRGQGRNQPQHF. V is TRBV15 and J is TRBJ1-5; 9 nucleotides agree with TRBD1. Germline V gene sequence: CDR1 LNHNV, CDR2 YYDKDF (reference sequence). The V segment lost 3 bases and the J segment 2 bases; nucleotides outside the gene matches: 2. The CDR3 is made up of 15 amino acids.

The chain combines TRBV11-2 with TRBJ1-2; D might be TRBD1 (6 bases). The V gene's germline CDR1 is SGHAT and CDR2 FQNNGV. V lost 8 bases and J lost 3, with 10 bases in between. This CDR3 spans 12 amino acids. The CDR3: CASRGADYGYTF. CDR3 nucleotide sequence: TGTGCCAGCCGGGGGGCAGACTATGGCTACACCTTC.

The genes are TRBV5-1 and TRBJ2-5, with D perhaps TRBD2 (6 bases). Trimming cost V 0 bases and J 5 bases, with 11 bases left between them. CDR1 is SGHRS and CDR2 is YFSETQ in the germline V gene. This CDR3 region has 14 residues. In DNA, the CDR3 is TGCGCCAGCAGCTTGGACCTAGCGACGGAGACCCAGTACTTC. Translation: CASSLDLATETQYF.

The chain is built from TRBV4-2 and TRBJ2-5, with 9 bases fitting TRBD2. J lost 11 bases, V lost 0 bases, and 7 bases had no gene match. Germline CDR1 is LGHNA and CDR2 is YNFKEQ. CDR3 length: 14 amino acids. The CDR3 DNA is TGTGCCAGCAGCCAAGAAGCGGGGGGTCGCTATCAGTACTTC. This translates into CASSQEAGGRYQYF.

This chain links TRBV18 with TRBJ1-4; 8 bases line up with TRBD1. CDR1 is KGHSH and CDR2 is LQKENI in the germline V gene. The CDR3 is 14 amino acids. Germline trimming cut 6 bases from V and 8 bases from J; bases unmatched to any gene: 8. DNA of the CDR3: TGTGCCAGCTCTGAATCAGGGGGCGAAGAAAAACTGTTTTTT. Translation gives CASSESGGEEKLFF.